The entry below describes one TCR beta chain. This clone showed up just a few times. No antigen is known for it. No base quality values were provided; no much bigger clone lies one nucleotide off. This entry is derived from a study of beta chain features in type 1 diabetes listed by TCRdb under 2018. In the study overall: Mean age, gender distribution, total cell number and subset yield were not different between patients and healthy donors. The study compared TCRB repertoires of sorted circulating CD4+ T cell subsets between recently diagnosed type 1 diabetes patients and matched healthy donors. Whereas all 28 donors provided naive and central memory subsets, regulatory and stem cell-like memory subsets were isolated from just 8 patients and about 8 healthy donors. A total of about 100,000,000 sorted cells were examined across all samples, and RNA yield correlated strongly with the number of cells per subset. Summary of the overall study and its limitations: Patients with type 1 diabetes made fewer insertions and deleted more nucleotides at VDJ recombination sites, implying thymic rearrangement abnormalities. Shorter templates might have been favored by PCR, but patient and control samples were amplified and corrected together, so both groups would have been affected equally by any skew. HLA sub-analyses involved small numbers of individuals, so any influence of HLA type on TCRB rearrangement remained unresolved. A moderate but significant shortening of TCRB CDR3 length was observed in type 1 diabetes patients in all four CD4+ subsets. Naive, central memory and regulatory TCRB repertoires appeared to be more alike among patients than among healthy donors. Because cDNA was sequenced instead of genomic DNA, activated cells with high expression could be over-represented, although the groups did not differ in activation or CD3 levels.

Each donor gave one peripheral blood draw, averaging approximately 110 mL, which was collected into heparinised tubes. Using a panel that included CD45RO, CCR7, CD25, CD127, CD95 and CD27, naive, central memory, regulatory and stem cell-like memory CD4+ T cells were sorted on a BD FACSAria II. A purity above 95% was achieved for all sorted populations. PBMCs were separated immediately by Lymphoprep density gradient centrifugation and were stained directly, without being cultured. So that batch effects would be minimized, each experiment stained and sorted samples in pairs, pairing one healthy donor with one patient. The entire amount of isolated RNA was reverse transcribed using the High Capacity cDNA Reverse Transcription Kit, so the sequenced TCRB transcripts were expressed ones. Naive, central memory and regulatory T cell samples underwent deep immunoSEQ sequencing, averaging about 3.57 million total reads per sample. After sorted cells were lysed in RLT buffer, RNA was extracted with DNase-treated RNeasy Micro or Mini kits, with the choice depending on cell number. To prevent cross-contamination, every cell subset was processed on its own, while patient and healthy donor samples were processed together. TCRB sequences were amplified from cDNA with the immunoSEQ multiplex PCR, producing 87-bp fragments spanning the CDR3 region. The amplicons were sequenced using the Illumina HiSeq platform. As for the original processing: Synthetic template baselines were used to correct PCR bias computationally, reads within Hamming distance 2 were collapsed together, and singletons that could not be merged were discarded. Reads were aligned against IMGT so that V, D and J genes, CDR3 length and insertions or deletions at six rearrangement sites could be assigned. Within each subset, clonotype counts were normalized to sorted cell number, and only after that were true diversity and Gini coefficients computed with the tcR R package. The overlap coefficient, calculated on TCRB nucleotide sequences, was used to measure repertoire sharing. Imported from immuneACCESS, the table was reduced by TCRdb to in-frame sequences with V and J called. These copies leave out some clones; in studies compared against another copy, an unresolved V gene accounts for under half, and the cause of the remainder is not known. The DNA gave D and trimming, while V, J and clone size come from that table. For this sample the table gives some 110,000 clones, of which roughly 15% were detected only once. 2% to 2.5% of the sample is taken by the ten largest.

The clonotype originates from a man aged 30 to 45 with type 1 diabetes. Sequenced: central memory CD4+ T cells from blood.

The nucleotide sequence reads as follows: TGTGCCAGCAGCCAAAAAGCACCCTGGGATGTTTACAATGAGCAGTTCTTC. Its protein is CASSQKAPWDVYNEQFF. The rearranged segments are TRBV14 and TRBJ2-1, with no confidently assigned D gene. The V and J ends are trimmed by 2 bases and 4 bases, leaving 18 bases between them. There are 17 amino acids in the CDR3, from cysteine to phenylalanine inclusive. The kept DNA is CDR3 alone, 51 bases in frame from the first base. The germline V gene specifies SGHDN as CDR1 and FVKESK as CDR2. Joined to the reference TRBV14 and TRBJ2-1 proteins, this CDR3 gives the full variable domain: EAGVTQFPSHSVIEKGQTVTLRCDPISGHDNLYWYRRVMGKEIKFLLHFVKESKQDESGMPNNRFLAERTGGTYSTLKVQPAELEDSGVYFCASSQKAPWDVYNEQFFGPGTRLTVL.